The rows below give T cell receptor beta chains drawn from one sample of a study of blood T cell repertoires in COVID-19. Profiling relied on immunoSEQ multiplex PCR, and the TCRdb table lists in-frame clones only, not all of them. The repertoire consists of about 220,000 clones, with 65% to 90% occurring once and the leading ten covering about 10%. The material sequenced was peripheral blood. These receptors all come from a man aged 45-65 years with active or convalescent COVID-19. CDR3s include the opening cysteine and the closing phenylalanine or tryptophan. A D gene is named only where the DNA matches it firmly. Clone size appears in some rows only: once, few, many, or a class for an expanded clone.

D	V	size	length	J	DNA	CDR3
TRBD1	TRBV5-4	.	17	TRBJ2-5	TGTGCCAGCAGCTTGTCGAAACGGACAGGGGGGCGAGAGACCCAGTACTTC	CASSLSKRTGGRETQYF
.	TRBV15	few	13	TRBJ2-5	TGTGCCACCAGCAGAGGACAGGAAGAGACCCAGTACTTC	CATSRGQEETQYF
TRBD1	TRBV4-1	.	15	TRBJ2-7	TGCGCCAGCAGCCAAACAGGGGGCGCGTCCTACGAGCAGTACTTC	CASSQTGGASYEQYF
.	TRBV2	.	13	TRBJ1-6	TGTGCCGGGACTGGACTCCGCAATTCACCCCTCCACTTT	CAGTGLRNSPLHF
.	TRBV28	.	14	TRBJ1-1	TGTGCCAGCAGTTTCCGGGACATTAACACTGAAGCTTTCTTT	CASSFRDINTEAFF
.	TRBV4-2	.	14	TRBJ2-2	TGTGCCAGCAGCCAACCCAGCGGGCCGGGGGAGCTGTTTTTT	CASSQPSGPGELFF
.	TRBV5-4	.	14	TRBJ2-5	TGTGCCAGCAGCCCCACCGGGACTCAAGAGACCCAGTACTTC	CASSPTGTQETQYF
.	TRBV7-9	many	16	TRBJ2-5	TGTGCCAGCAGCTTAGCCCTAGCCTCCTTCCAAGAGACCCAGTACTTC	CASSLALASFQETQYF
TRBD2	TRBV4-2	few	16	TRBJ2-5	TGTGCCAGCAGCCGGGGACTAGCGGGGGGGCCCGAGACCCAGTACTTC	CASSRGLAGGPETQYF
.	TRBV9	.	11	TRBJ2-3	TGTGCCAGCAGCCGGACAGATACGCAGTATTTT	CASSRTDTQYF
.	TRBV9	.	16	TRBJ1-2	TGTGCCAGCAGCCAGAGCGGGGGGGCAGGAAACTATGGCTACACCTTC	CASSQSGGAGNYGYTF
.	TRBV5-4	.	12	TRBJ1-1	TGTGCCAGCAGCTTGGAACAGGCAGGAGCTTTCTTT	CASSLEQAGAFF
TRBD2	TRBV4-1	once	14	TRBJ2-1	TGCGCCAGCAGCCTAACCGGGACTAGCGATGAGCAGTTCTTC	CASSLTGTSDEQFF
.	TRBV7-6	.	14	TRBJ2-4	TGTGCCAGCAGCTTGGTGGTGGGGGGAAACATTCAGTACTTC	CASSLVVGGNIQYF
TRBD2	TRBV7-2	.	17	TRBJ2-7	TGTGCCAGCAGCTTAGCTATCGGGGGACTAGCGGGTGAGCGGCAGTACTTC	CASSLAIGGLAGERQYF
TRBD2	TRBV7-2	.	15	TRBJ2-1	TGTGCCAGCAACATACTGGCTAGCGGGACAAATGAGCAGTTCTTC	CASNILASGTNEQFF
.	TRBV7-9	.	15	TRBJ1-1	TGTGCCAGCAGCTTAGCGAGTACTCTGAACACTGAAGCTTTCTTT	CASSLASTLNTEAFF
.	TRBV7-9	few	15	TRBJ1-2	TGTGCCAGCAGCTTACTCCCTCGTACAGGGTCGGGCTACACCTTC	CASSLLPRTGSGYTF
.	TRBV6-2/TRBV6-3	.	16	TRBJ1-1	TGTGCCAGCAGTTGGGACATCCGAAAAGGCGACACTGAAGCTTTCTTT	CASSWDIRKGDTEAFF
.	TRBV7-9	.	13	TRBJ1-1	TGTGCCAGCAGCCGGACAGCGAACACTGAAGCTTTCTTT	CASSRTANTEAFF
.	TRBV4-2	.	15	TRBJ2-7	TGTGCCAGCAGCCCCGGGGCGGGGATAACCTACGAGCAGTACTTC	CASSPGAGITYEQYF
TRBD1	TRBV5-1	.	15	TRBJ1-5	TGCGCCAGCAGCTTGGACAGGGGGGACAATCAGCCCCAGCATTTT	CASSLDRGDNQPQHF
TRBD1	TRBV28	.	14	TRBJ2-1	TGTGCCAGCAGTAAACGACAGGGTCGAGATGAGCAGTTCTTC	CASSKRQGRDEQFF
TRBD2	TRBV4-3	.	15	TRBJ2-7	TGCGCCAGCAGCCGAGGGACTAGCGGATCCTACGAGCAGTACTTC	CASSRGTSGSYEQYF
.	TRBV18	once	14	TRBJ1-1	TGTGCCAGCTCAGATAATTGGGGAGGATCTGAAGCTTTCTTT	CASSDNWGGSEAFF
.	TRBV2	.	18	TRBJ2-1	TGTGCCAGCAGTGAAGGGGTTAGCGGTGCGAGCTCCTACAATGAGCAGTTCTTC	CASSEGVSGASSYNEQFF
TRBD1	TRBV6-2/TRBV6-3	.	17	TRBJ1-4	TGTGCCAGCAGTCCCCGAAGAGGACAGGGGATTAATGAAAAACTGTTTTTT	CASSPRRGQGINEKLFF
.	TRBV28	once	15	TRBJ2-3	TGTGCCAGCAGTTTATCTCGTGCGGGCACAGATACGCAGTATTTT	CASSLSRAGTDTQYF
TRBD2	TRBV18	.	13	TRBJ2-1	TGTGCCAGCTCTAGCGGGGGGATAACAGAGCAGTTCTTC	CASSSGGITEQFF
TRBD2	TRBV7-2	.	15	TRBJ2-7	TGTGCCAGCAGCTTAGGGGCTAGCGGGATCCACGAGCAGTACTTC	CASSLGASGIHEQYF
TRBD2	TRBV28	.	15	TRBJ2-5	TGTGCCAGCAGTTTCGGCGGGAGGCGGGGAGAGACCCAGTACTTC	CASSFGGRRGETQYF
TRBD1	TRBV7-9	once	13	TRBJ1-2	TGTGCCAGCAGCCTAGGACAGGACTATGGCTACACCTTC	CASSLGQDYGYTF
.	TRBV28	.	16	TRBJ2-1	TGTGCCAGCAGAAGACAGACAAGGAGCTCCTACAATGAGCAGTTCTTC	CASRRQTRSSYNEQFF
TRBD1	TRBV19	once	12	TRBJ1-1	TGTGCCAGTAGACCCCAGGGGGCGTTGGCTTTCTTT	CASRPQGALAFF
.	TRBV18	.	14	TRBJ1-1	TGTGCCAGCTCACCAAGCCCGGGACAAGGTGAAGCTTTCTTT	CASSPSPGQGEAFF
TRBD1	TRBV6-5	few	16	TRBJ1-2	TGTGCCAGCAGTTATTATGTAGGGACAGCTAACTATGGCTACACCTTC	CASSYYVGTANYGYTF
.	TRBV6-6	.	13	TRBJ1-1	TGTGCCAGCAGTTACTCCCCCGGGGTAGAAGCTTTCTTT	CASSYSPGVEAFF
TRBD1	TRBV7-9	.	16	TRBJ2-2	TGTGCCAGCAGCTCAACCGGGACAGCGAACACCGGGGAGCTGTTTTTT	CASSSTGTANTGELFF
TRBD1	TRBV7-8	.	14	TRBJ2-4	TGTGCCAGCAGCTGGACAGGGGCCAAAAACATTCAGTACTTC	CASSWTGAKNIQYF
.	TRBV6-5	.	14	TRBJ1-1	TGTGCCAGCAGCCCCGGACAGACGAACACTGAAGCTTTCTTT	CASSPGQTNTEAFF
TRBD2	TRBV18	.	16	TRBJ2-5	TGTGCCAGCTCACCTTCGGCCGGGGGGGCTGTGGAGACCCAGTACTTC	CASSPSAGGAVETQYF
.	TRBV28	.	14	TRBJ1-2	TGTGCCAGCAGTTTATCCTCTACGACAGCCGCGGACACCTTC	CASSLSSTTAADTF